The clone carrying this T cell receptor beta chain was recorded a few times. Its antigen is still unknown. This sample was taken from a study of T cell repertoires in cytomegalovirus infection. Overall study context: Based on public TCR beta signatures, there were indications of CMV infection and of a matching HLA type.

TCRdb redid the calling of the reads with MiXCR, one entry per CDR3 protein. The data contain approximately 97,000 distinct CDR3 sequences, about 15% of them singletons. V gave up 2 bases and J gave up 4 bases, with 16 bases separating them. The germline CDR1 and CDR2 sequences are KGHDR and SFDVKD. The CDR3 loop spans 16 amino acids. Study outcomes and limitations: Individuals carrying CMV plus the relevant HLA were identified by cumulative frequency of public TCR beta families. What dominated the ex vivo response were HLA-C-restricted CMV-specific TCR beta clonotypes.

This sequence joins TRBV24-1 and TRBJ2-5, with D possibly TRBD2 on 7 matching bases. Sequenced input: PBMCs. The receptor was isolated from a human donor in good health (CMV status not recorded). Some clones in this sample may be carry-over from other donors' samples. The CDR3 coding sequence is TGTGCCACCAGTGATTCGACACGGGGGGCAGGAGAGACCCAGTACTTC. Translating gives CATSDSTRGAGETQYF.